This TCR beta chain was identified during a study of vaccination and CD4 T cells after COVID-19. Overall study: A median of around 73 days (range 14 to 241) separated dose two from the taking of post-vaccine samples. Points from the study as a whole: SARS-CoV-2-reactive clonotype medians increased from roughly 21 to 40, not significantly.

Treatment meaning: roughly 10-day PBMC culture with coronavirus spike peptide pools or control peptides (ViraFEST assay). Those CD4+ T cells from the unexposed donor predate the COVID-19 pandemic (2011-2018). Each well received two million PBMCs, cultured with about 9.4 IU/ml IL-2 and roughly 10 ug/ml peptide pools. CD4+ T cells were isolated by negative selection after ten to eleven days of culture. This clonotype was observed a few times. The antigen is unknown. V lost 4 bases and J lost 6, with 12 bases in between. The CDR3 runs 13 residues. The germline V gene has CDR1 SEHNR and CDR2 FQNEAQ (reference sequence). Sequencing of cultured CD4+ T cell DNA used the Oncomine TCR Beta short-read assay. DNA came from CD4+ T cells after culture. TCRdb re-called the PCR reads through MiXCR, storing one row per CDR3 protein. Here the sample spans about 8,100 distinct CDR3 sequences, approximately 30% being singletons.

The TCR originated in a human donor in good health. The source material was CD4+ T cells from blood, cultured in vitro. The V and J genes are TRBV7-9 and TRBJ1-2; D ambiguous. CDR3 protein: CASSSTLIHGYTF. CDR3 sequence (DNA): TGTGCCAGCAGCTCCACCCTTATACATGGCTACACCTTC.